Shown below are 24 T cell receptor beta chains from a single sample sequenced in a study of blood T cell repertoires in COVID-19 (dated by TCRdb to about 2020). Receptor amplification or capture employed the immunoSEQ multiplex PCR assay. TCRdb obtained this table from immuneACCESS and retained in-frame rearrangements with V and J assigned. These tables miss some clones; where compared with another copy, unresolved V genes account for less than half of the shortfall, and the remainder is unexplained. This sample lists 220,000 or so clones; more than 85% were detected once. 10% to 13% of the sample lies in the top ten. The sequencing input was peripheral blood. Receptor source: a woman in her forties or fifties with COVID-19, enrolled during active disease.

This clone showed up just once. The CDR3 protein is CASSVGARQETQYF. CDR3 coding DNA: TGTGCCAGCAGCGTAGGGGCACGACAAGAGACCCAGTACTTC. This chain links TRBV9 with TRBJ2-5; D unclear. CDR3 length: 14 residues. Germline-derived CDR1 and CDR2 are SGDLS and YYNGEE. Deletions cut 0 bases from V and 2 bases from J, with 8 bases between.

V is TRBV5-5 and J is TRBJ1-6, with D maybe TRBD1 (5 bases). The CDR3 is 13 amino acids. The V and J ends lost 1 base and 14 bases respectively, with 13 bases between them. Germline CDR1 and CDR2: SGHKS and YYEKEE (reference sequence). The CDR3 reads CASSLRWGVTLHF. CDR3 DNA: TGTGCCAGCAGCTTGCGGTGGGGGGTAACCCTCCACTTT.

The chain combines TRBV27 with TRBJ1-2; D is undetermined. CDR3 length equals 15 residues. Germline values: CDR1 MNHEY, CDR2 SMNVEV (reference sequence). V lost 1 base and J 0 bases, leaving 9 bases between the germline ends. CDR3 sequence (DNA): TGTGCCAGCAGTTTATGGCCCCCTCCTAACTATGGCTACACCTTC. Its protein product is CASSLWPPPNYGYTF.

The chain combines TRBV19 with TRBJ2-4; TRBD1 is a possible D gene (6 bases). V lost 3 bases, J lost 1 base, and 13 bases lay in between. The CDR3 spans 16 residues. CDR1 and CDR2 from the germline V gene are LNHDA and SQIVND (reference sequence). CDR3 amino acids: CASSIFLQGAKNIQYF. CDR3 in DNA: TGTGCCAGTAGTATCTTCCTCCAGGGGGCCAAAAACATTCAGTACTTC.

This clone was picked up a small number of times. In the same sample, other DNA sequences code for this CDR3. The chain uses TRBV10-1 and TRBJ2-3; D call uncertain. This CDR3 has 11 amino acids. The germline V gene has CDR1 WNHNN and CDR2 SYGVQD (reference sequence). Trimming stripped 2 bases from V and 6 bases from J, with 3 bases between. The DNA of the CDR3 is TGCGCCAGCAGTGAGCGGGATACGCAGTATTTT. Its translation: CASSERDTQYF.

This clone has just a few counts. This sequence joins TRBV19 and TRBJ2-3; TRBD2 matches 14 bases. This CDR3 has 19 amino acids. The V gene end was trimmed by 6 bases and the J gene end by 1 base; junction bases not matched to a gene: 12. The germline gives CDR1 LNHDA, CDR2 SQIVND (reference sequence). This chain's CDR3 is CASSLLLMGLAGGTDTQYF. CDR3 nucleotides: TGTGCCAGTAGCCTACTACTAATGGGACTAGCGGGGGGCACAGATACGCAGTATTTT.

The chain carries TRBV23-1 and TRBJ2-2, with D unresolved. TRBV23-1 is an open reading frame whose function is uncertain. Deletions cut 4 bases from V and 1 base from J, with 13 bases between. The CDR3 sequence is 16 residues long. DNA for the CDR3: TGCGCCAGCAGTCTTTTCCGCAGGAAGAACACCGGGGAGCTGTTTTTT. Translated, it gives CASSLFRRKNTGELFF.

This chain uses TRBV12-3 or TRBV12-4 with TRBJ2-3; D unclear. The V and J ends lost 5 bases and 0 bases respectively, with 6 bases between them. CDR3 size: 13 residues. CDR3 sequence reads: CASSRSSTDTQYF. CDR3 sequence (DNA): TGTGCCAGCAGTCGGAGCAGCACAGATACGCAGTATTTT.

The chain links TRBV6-5 to TRBJ2-2; the D gene is possibly TRBD1 (5 bases). CDR1 and CDR2 from the germline V gene are MNHEY and SVGAGI. The CDR3 has 15 residues. The ends were cut back, 2 bases at V and 2 bases at J, with 9 bases in the middle. CDR3 in DNA: TGTGCCAGCAGTTACGTACAGGACAACACCGGGGAGCTGTTTTTT. It specifies CASSYVQDNTGELFF.

This chain links TRBV11-3 with TRBJ2-7; a weak D match, TRBD1 (5 bases). V gave up 1 base and J gave up 3 bases, with 7 bases separating them. This CDR3 spans 13 amino acids. The germline CDR1 and CDR2 sequences are SGHNT and YENEEA. The CDR3 here is CASSLGGGYEQYF. The CDR3 DNA reads as TGTGCCAGCAGCTTAGGGGGCGGCTACGAGCAGTACTTC.

The sample holds one count of this clone. The chain has TRBV27 and TRBJ2-3; 14 nucleotides line up with TRBD2. CDR3 length: 18 amino acids. J lost 2 bases, V lost 3 bases, and 7 bases had no gene match. Looked up from germline, CDR1 is MNHEY and CDR2 is SMNVEV (reference sequence). CDR3 region: CASSFRGLAGGLTDTQYF. As DNA, the CDR3 is TGTGCCAGCAGTTTTAGAGGACTAGCGGGGGGACTCACAGATACGCAGTATTTT.

Turning to this clone: Other nucleotide sequences from this sample produce the same CDR3. The chain combines TRBV19 with TRBJ2-6; tentatively, D is TRBD1 (6 bases). The V end lost 7 bases, the J end lost 0 bases, and 13 bases lay between the germline ends. CDR1 is LNHDA and CDR2 is SQIVND in the germline V gene (reference sequence). The CDR3 is 16 residues long. The CDR3 is CASTLDSLSGANVLTF. The CDR3 coding sequence is TGTGCCAGTACCCTGGACAGCCTCTCTGGGGCCAACGTCCTGACTTTC.

This sequence joins TRBV9 and TRBJ1-3, with D possibly matching TRBD1 (6 bases). Trimming took off 2 bases at V and 7 bases at J, with 16 bases between the two ends. Germline V gene sequence: CDR1 SGDLS, CDR2 YYNGEE. CDR3 size: 15 residues. The CDR3 region is CASSVTGTSSNTIYF. DNA for the CDR3: TGTGCCAGCAGCGTGACAGGTACCTCGTCCAACACCATATATTTT.

The rearrangement links TRBV12-5 to TRBJ2-3, with 8 bases aligning to TRBD2. V was clipped by 1 base and J by 2 bases; unmatched bases: 5. Germline V gene sequence: CDR1 LGHNT, CDR2 FRNRAP. The CDR3 consists of 16 residues. CDR3 residues: CASGLGLAGFTDTQYF. CDR3 nucleotide sequence: TGTGCTAGTGGTTTGGGTTTAGCGGGGTTCACAGATACGCAGTATTTT.

The chain carries TRBV5-1 and TRBJ2-2; no reliable D call. Germline lookup yields CDR1 SGHRS and CDR2 YFSETQ. The CDR3 is 16 residues long. V lost 3 bases and J lost 3, with 15 bases in between. DNA of the CDR3: TGCGCCAGCAGCTCGCAAGAGAAAGCCTACACCGGGGAGCTGTTTTTT. Translated, it gives CASSSQEKAYTGELFF.

The chain is built from TRBV5-6 and TRBJ2-7, with D possibly being TRBD2 (6 bases). The CDR3 has 13 amino acids. Trimming pared 3 bases from V and 10 bases from J, leaving 17 bases between. Germline CDR1 SGHDT, CDR2 YYEEEE. In nucleotides, the CDR3 is TGTGCCAGCAGCTCCCCCCACGGGGGTGTACAGTACGTC. Amino acids: CASSSPHGGVQYV.

The V call is TRBV20-1, the J call TRBJ1-2; 11 positions agree with TRBD1. V was clipped by 5 bases and J by 10 bases; unmatched bases: 3. CDR1 and CDR2 from the germline V gene are DFQATT and SNEGSKA (reference sequence). The CDR3 contains 11 residues. The CDR3 reads CSAPGQGDYTF. In DNA, the CDR3 is TGCAGTGCTCCGGGACAGGGGGACTACACCTTC.

J is TRBJ1-3 and V is TRBV11-2, with TRBD1 matching 10 bases. The CDR3 length is 19 residues. Looked up from germline, CDR1 is SGHAT and CDR2 is FQNNGV. Germline trimming cut 6 bases from V and 4 bases from J; bases unmatched to any gene: 18. CDR3: CASRDNRDRGLATGNTIYF. CDR3 bases: TGTGCCAGCAGGGACAACCGGGACAGGGGTTTAGCTACCGGAAACACCATATATTTT.

The chain uses TRBV19 and TRBJ2-5; 9 nucleotides line up with TRBD2. In germline, CDR1 is LNHDA, CDR2 SQIVND (reference sequence). The length of the CDR3 is 15 residues. V was clipped by 3 bases and J by 4 bases; unmatched bases: 6. The CDR3 reads CASSILAGAGETQYF. The CDR3 bases are TGTGCCAGTAGTATTTTAGCGGGGGCAGGAGAGACCCAGTACTTC.

This clone came up once. This chain uses TRBV27 with TRBJ1-2; 9 positions match TRBD1. The V and J ends lost 3 bases and 4 bases, in that order; junction bases with no gene match: 9. CDR3 size: 16 residues. The V gene's germline CDR1 is MNHEY and CDR2 SMNVEV (reference sequence). CDR3 in amino acids: CASSFLTGTGFYGYTF. CDR3 DNA: TGTGCCAGCAGTTTCCTTACCGGGACAGGGTTCTATGGCTACACCTTC.

The chain uses TRBV6-4 and TRBJ2-3; possibly TRBD2 for D (6 bases). The germline CDR1 and CDR2 sequences are MRHNA and SNTAGT. V was shortened by 6 bases and J by 2 bases, with 9 bases between the two germline ends. The CDR3 is 13 residues long. The DNA for the CDR3 is TGTGCCAGCAGCCGGGACTCCACAGATACGCAGTATTTT. Protein sequence: CASSRDSTDTQYF.

The V and J genes are TRBV30 and TRBJ1-6; maybe TRBD1 (5 bases). Germline V gene sequence: CDR1 GTSNPN, CDR2 SVGIG (reference sequence). The CDR3 has 18 residues. The ends were cut back, 2 bases at V and 0 bases at J, with 17 bases in the middle. This CDR3 reads CAWSLEWGESSYNSPLHF. In DNA form, the CDR3 reads TGTGCCTGGAGTCTAGAGTGGGGCGAAAGCTCCTATAATTCACCCCTCCACTTT.

J is TRBJ2-5 and V is TRBV10-3, with 11 bases aligning to TRBD2. This CDR3 has 16 amino acids. The V and J ends lost 5 bases and 2 bases, in that order; junction bases with no gene match: 7. The germline CDR1 and CDR2 sequences are ENHRY and SYGVKD. The CDR3 loop reads CAISSTSGGRQETQYF. DNA for the CDR3: TGTGCCATCAGTTCCACTAGCGGGGGACGGCAAGAGACCCAGTACTTC.

The chain links TRBV3-1 (or the pseudogene TRBV3-2) to TRBJ2-3; possibly TRBD2 for D (7 bases). Trimming stripped 8 bases from V and 0 bases from J, with 18 bases between. This CDR3 is 16 amino acids long. From germline, CDR1 is LGHDT and CDR2 YNNKEL (reference sequence). The chain's CDR3 is CASGGGQPGSTDTQYF. In nucleotides, the CDR3 is TGTGCCAGCGGGGGGGGGCAGCCAGGGAGCACAGATACGCAGTATTTT.